A single sample is the source of the 7 T cell receptor beta chains below, sequenced in a study of blood T cell repertoires in COVID-19. The table came from immunoSEQ multiplex PCR; TCRdb's copy has only in-frame clones and leaves some out. The sample contains 160,000 or so clones, 80% to 90% of which appear only once. Sequencing used peripheral blood. Receptor source: a woman aged 70-85 years with acute or convalescent COVID-19.

This clone was detected only once. CDR3 in amino acids: CATSDSRGARGDTQYF. CDR3 coding DNA: TGTGCCACCAGTGATTCGCGGGGGGCGAGAGGAGATACGCAGTATTTT. This chain links TRBV24-1 with TRBJ2-3; TRBD2 agrees at 8 bases. The length of the CDR3 is 16 residues. Germline V CDR1 and CDR2: KGHDR, SFDVKD. V shed 2 bases and J 5 bases; nucleotides not matched to a gene: 8.

This chain links TRBV6-5 with TRBJ1-4; D possibly corresponds to TRBD1 (5 bases). This CDR3 is 15 amino acids long. Germline CDR1 is MNHEY and CDR2 is SVGAGI. The V and J ends lost 10 bases and 0 bases respectively, with 15 bases between them. The CDR3 reads CATATVLATNEKLFF. CDR3 coding DNA: TGTGCCACCGCGACAGTTCTGGCAACTAATGAAAAACTGTTTTTT.

This clone has only one observation. This chain uses TRBV18 with TRBJ2-5; TRBD1 matches at 7 bases. The CDR3 loop spans 16 amino acids. Germline CDR1 and CDR2: KGHSH and LQKENI. Unmatched junction bases numbered 10, after V lost 5 bases and J lost 1 base. CDR3 DNA sequence: TGTGCCAGCTCATCATCGACAGGGCCGGGCCAAGAGACCCAGTACTTC. Encoded protein: CASSSSTGPGQETQYF.

As DNA, the CDR3 is TGCAGCGTTCATCGGAGCACAGATACGCAGTATTTT. This sequence encodes CSVHRSTDTQYF. The rearrangement joins TRBV29-1 to TRBJ2-3; the D is unclear. V was cut by 5 bases and J by 0 bases, with 6 bases left in between. From germline, CDR1 is SQVTM and CDR2 ANQGSEA. The CDR3 is 12 amino acids.

V gene TRBV19 combines with J gene TRBJ2-2, with 7 bases aligning to TRBD1. CDR3 size: 15 residues. Germline lookup yields CDR1 LNHDA and CDR2 SQIVND (reference sequence). J lost 5 bases, V lost 6 bases, and 9 bases had no gene match. CDR3 residues: CASSPPGQPTGELFF. The CDR3 DNA reads TGTGCCAGTAGCCCACCGGGACAGCCTACCGGGGAGCTGTTTTTT.

The V call is TRBV7-2, the J call TRBJ1-6; the D is unclear. V dropped 1 base and J dropped 0 bases, with 7 bases sitting between them. The CDR3 covers 16 residues. Germline assignment: CDR1 SGHTA and CDR2 FQGNSA. CDR3 protein: CASSLVPYSYNSPLHF. The CDR3 DNA reads as TGTGCCAGCAGCTTAGTTCCGTACTCCTATAATTCACCCCTCCACTTT.

In this sample, this clone turned up once. The V gene is TRBV25-1, the J gene TRBJ2-1, with D perhaps matching TRBD2 (5 bases). Trimming removed 5 bases at V and 8 bases at J, with 22 bases between. CDR1 MGHDK and CDR2 SYGVNS come from the germline V gene. The CDR3 covers 16 residues. The CDR3 DNA is TGTGCCAGCAGTCGGGGTATCAGTATCTATCGGCATGAGCAGTTCTTC. It translates to CASSRGISIYRHEQFF.